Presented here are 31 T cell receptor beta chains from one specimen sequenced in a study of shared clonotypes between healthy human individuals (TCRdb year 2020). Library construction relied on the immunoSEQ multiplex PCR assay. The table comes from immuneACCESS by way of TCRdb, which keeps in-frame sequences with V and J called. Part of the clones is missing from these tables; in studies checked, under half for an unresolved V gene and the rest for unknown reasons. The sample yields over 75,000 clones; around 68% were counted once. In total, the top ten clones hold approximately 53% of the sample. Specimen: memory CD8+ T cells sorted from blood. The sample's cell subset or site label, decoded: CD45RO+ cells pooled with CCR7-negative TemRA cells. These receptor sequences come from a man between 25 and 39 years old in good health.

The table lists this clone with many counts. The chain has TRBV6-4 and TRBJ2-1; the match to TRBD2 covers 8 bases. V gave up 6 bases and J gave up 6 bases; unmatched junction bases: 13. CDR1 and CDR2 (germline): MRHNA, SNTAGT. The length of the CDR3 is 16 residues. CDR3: CASSLTAETSGNEQFF. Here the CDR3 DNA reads TGTGCCAGCAGCTTGACGGCCGAAACTAGCGGCAATGAGCAGTTCTTC.

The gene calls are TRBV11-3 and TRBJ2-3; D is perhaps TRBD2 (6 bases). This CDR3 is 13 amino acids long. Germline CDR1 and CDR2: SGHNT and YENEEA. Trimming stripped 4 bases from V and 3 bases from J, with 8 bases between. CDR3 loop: CASSSGTTDTQYF. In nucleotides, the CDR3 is TGTGCCAGCAGCTCCGGGACTACAGATACGCAGTATTTT.

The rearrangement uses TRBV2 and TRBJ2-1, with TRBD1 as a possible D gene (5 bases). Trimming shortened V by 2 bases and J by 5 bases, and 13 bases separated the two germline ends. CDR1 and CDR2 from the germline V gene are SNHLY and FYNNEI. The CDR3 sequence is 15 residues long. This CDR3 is CASSEIQGPHNEQFF. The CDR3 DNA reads TGTGCCAGCAGTGAAATCCAGGGCCCACACAATGAGCAGTTCTTC.

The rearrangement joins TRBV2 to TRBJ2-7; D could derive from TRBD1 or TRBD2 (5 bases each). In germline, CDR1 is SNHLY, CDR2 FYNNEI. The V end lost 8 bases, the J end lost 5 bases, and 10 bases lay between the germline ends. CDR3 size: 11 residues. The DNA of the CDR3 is TGTGCCAGCCGGGACCTTGACGAGCAGTACTTC. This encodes CASRDLDEQYF. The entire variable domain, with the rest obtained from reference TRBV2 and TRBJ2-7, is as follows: EPEVTQTPSHQVTQMGQEVILRCVPISNHLYFYWYRQILGQKVEFLVSFYNNEISEKSEIFDDQFSVERPDGSNFTLKIRSTKLEDSAMYFCASRDLDEQYFGPGTRLTVT.

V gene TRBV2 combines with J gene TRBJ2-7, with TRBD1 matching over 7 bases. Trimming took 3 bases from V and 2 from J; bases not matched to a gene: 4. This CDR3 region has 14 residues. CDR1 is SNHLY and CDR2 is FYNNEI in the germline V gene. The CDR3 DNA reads TGTGCCAGCAGTGAGATGACAGGGCCCTACGAGCAGTACTTC. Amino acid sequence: CASSEMTGPYEQYF.

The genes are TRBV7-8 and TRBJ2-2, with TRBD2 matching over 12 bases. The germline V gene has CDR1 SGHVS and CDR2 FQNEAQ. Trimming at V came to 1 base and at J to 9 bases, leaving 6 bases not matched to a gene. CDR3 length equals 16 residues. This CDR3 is CASSLVTSGSSWELFF. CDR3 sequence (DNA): TGTGCCAGCAGCTTAGTGACTAGCGGGAGTTCCTGGGAGCTGTTTTTT.

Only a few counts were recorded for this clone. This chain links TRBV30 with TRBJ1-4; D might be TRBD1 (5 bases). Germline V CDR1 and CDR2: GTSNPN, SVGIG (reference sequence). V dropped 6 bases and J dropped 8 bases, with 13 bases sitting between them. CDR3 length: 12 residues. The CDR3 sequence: CACFGGDEKLFF. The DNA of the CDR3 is TGTGCCTGTTTTGGAGGGGACGAAAAACTGTTTTTT.

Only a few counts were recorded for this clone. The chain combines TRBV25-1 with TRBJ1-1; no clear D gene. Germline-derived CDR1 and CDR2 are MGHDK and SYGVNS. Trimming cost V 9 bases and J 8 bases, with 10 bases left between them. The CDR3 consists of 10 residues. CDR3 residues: CASGGAEAFF. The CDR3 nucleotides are TGTGCCAGTGGCGGAGCCGAAGCTTTCTTT.

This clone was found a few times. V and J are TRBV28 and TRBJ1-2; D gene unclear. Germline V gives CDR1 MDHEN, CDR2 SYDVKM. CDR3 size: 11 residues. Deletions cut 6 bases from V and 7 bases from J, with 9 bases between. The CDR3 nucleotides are TGTGCCAGCAGCGAACGTTTTGGCTACACCTTC. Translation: CASSERFGYTF.

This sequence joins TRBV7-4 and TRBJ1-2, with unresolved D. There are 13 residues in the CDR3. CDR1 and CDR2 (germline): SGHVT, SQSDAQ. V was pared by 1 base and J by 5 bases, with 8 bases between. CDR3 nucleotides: TGTGCCAGCAGCTTAGAACCCGTATATGGCTACACCTTC. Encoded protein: CASSLEPVYGYTF.

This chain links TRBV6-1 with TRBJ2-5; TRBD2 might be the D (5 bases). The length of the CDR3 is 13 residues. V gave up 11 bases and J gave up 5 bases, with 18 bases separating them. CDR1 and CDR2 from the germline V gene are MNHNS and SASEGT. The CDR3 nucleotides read TGTGCCTCCGGAGGACTGGAAACGGAGACCCAGTACTTC. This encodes CASGGLETETQYF.

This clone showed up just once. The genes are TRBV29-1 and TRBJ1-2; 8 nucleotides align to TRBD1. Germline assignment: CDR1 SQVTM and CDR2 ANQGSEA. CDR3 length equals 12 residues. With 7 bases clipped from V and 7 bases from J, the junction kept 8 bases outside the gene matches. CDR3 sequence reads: CSASDRDRGYTF. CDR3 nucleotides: TGCAGCGCTTCGGACAGGGATCGTGGCTACACCTTC. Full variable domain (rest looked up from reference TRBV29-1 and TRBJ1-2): SAVISQKPSRDICQRGTSLTIQCQVDSQVTMMFWYRQQPGQSLTLIATANQGSEATYESGFVIDKFPISRPNLTFSTLTVSNMSPEDSSIYLCSASDRDRGYTFGSGTRLTVV.

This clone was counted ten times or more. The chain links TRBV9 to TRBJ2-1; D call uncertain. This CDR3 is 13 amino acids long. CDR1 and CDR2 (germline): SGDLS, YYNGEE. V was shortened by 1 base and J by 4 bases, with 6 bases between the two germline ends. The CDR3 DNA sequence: TGTGCCAGCAGCGTAAACAGTTACAATGAGCAGTTCTTC. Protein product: CASSVNSYNEQFF.

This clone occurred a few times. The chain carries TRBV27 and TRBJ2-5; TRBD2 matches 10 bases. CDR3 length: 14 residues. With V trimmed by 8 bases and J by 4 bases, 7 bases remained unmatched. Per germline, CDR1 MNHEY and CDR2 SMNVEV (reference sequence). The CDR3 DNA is TGTGCCAGCCCGGGGCTAGCGGGAGTAGAGACCCAGTACTTC. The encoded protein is CASPGLAGVETQYF.

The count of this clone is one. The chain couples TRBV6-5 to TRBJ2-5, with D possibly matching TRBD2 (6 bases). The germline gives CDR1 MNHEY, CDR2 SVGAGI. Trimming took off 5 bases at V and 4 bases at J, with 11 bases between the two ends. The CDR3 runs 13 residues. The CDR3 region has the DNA TGTGCCAGCAGTAAGAGGGGAGGAGAGACCCAGTACTTC. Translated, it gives CASSKRGGETQYF.

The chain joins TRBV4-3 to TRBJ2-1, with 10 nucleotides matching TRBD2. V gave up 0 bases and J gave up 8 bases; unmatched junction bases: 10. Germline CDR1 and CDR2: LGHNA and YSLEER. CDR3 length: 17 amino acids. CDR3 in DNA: TGCGCCAGCAGCCAAGACGGCCTAGCGGGAGTAGGCGATGAGCAGTTCTTC. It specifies CASSQDGLAGVGDEQFF.

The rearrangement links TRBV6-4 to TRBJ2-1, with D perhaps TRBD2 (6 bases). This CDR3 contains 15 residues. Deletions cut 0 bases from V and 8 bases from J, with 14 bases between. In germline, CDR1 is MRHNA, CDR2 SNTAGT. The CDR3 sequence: CASSDSSGVTDEQFF. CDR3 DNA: TGTGCCAGCAGTGACTCTAGCGGTGTCACAGATGAGCAGTTCTTC.

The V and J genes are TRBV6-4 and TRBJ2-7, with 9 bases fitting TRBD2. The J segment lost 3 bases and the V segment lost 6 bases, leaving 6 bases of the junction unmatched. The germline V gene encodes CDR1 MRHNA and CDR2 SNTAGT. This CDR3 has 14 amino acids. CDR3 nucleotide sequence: TGTGCCAGCAGCTCGGGAGCGGGAGGCTACGAGCAGTACTTC. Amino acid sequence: CASSSGAGGYEQYF.

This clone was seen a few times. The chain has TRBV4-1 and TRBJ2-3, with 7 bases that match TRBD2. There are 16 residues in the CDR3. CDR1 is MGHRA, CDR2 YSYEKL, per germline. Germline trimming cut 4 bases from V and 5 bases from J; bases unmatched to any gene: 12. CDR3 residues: CASSRSFPSGGDTQYF. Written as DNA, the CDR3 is TGCGCCAGCAGCCGGTCGTTCCCCTCGGGAGGAGATACGCAGTATTTT.

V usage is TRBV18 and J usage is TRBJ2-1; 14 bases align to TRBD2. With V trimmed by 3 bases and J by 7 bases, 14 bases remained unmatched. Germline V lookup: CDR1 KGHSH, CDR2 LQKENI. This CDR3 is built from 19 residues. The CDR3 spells CASSPGLAGDLFWSNEQFF. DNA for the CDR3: TGTGCCAGCTCACCGGGACTAGCGGGAGATCTTTTTTGGAGTAATGAGCAGTTCTTC.

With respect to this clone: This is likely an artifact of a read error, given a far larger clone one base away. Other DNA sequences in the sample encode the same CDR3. This CDR3 is CASSAEQGAQETQYF. CDR3 coding DNA: TGTGCCAGCAGCGCGGAGCAGGGTGCGCAGGAGACCCAGTACTTC. This chain links TRBV11-2 with TRBJ2-5; tentative D call: TRBD1 (5 bases). CDR1 and CDR2 from the germline V gene are SGHAT and FQNNGV. This CDR3 is 15 amino acids long. V gave up 5 bases and J gave up 5 bases, with 18 bases separating them.

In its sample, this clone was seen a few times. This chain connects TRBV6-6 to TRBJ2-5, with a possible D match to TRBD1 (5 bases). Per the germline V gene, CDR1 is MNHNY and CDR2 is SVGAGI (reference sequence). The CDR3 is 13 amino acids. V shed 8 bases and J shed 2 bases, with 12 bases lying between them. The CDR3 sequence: CASARDRQETQYF. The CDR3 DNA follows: TGTGCCAGCGCCAGGGATAGACAAGAGACCCAGTACTTC.

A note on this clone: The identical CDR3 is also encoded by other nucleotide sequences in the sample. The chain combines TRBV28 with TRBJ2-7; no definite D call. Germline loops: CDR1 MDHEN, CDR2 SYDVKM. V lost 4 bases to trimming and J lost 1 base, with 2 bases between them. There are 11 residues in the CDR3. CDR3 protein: CASSSSYEQYF. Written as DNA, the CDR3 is TGTGCCAGCAGTTCTTCCTACGAGCAGTACTTC. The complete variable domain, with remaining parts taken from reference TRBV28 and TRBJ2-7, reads DVKVTQSSRYLVKRTGEKVFLECVQDMDHENMFWYRQDPGLGLRLIYFSYDVKMKEKGDIPEGYSVSREKKERFSLILESASTNQTSMYLCASSSSYEQYFGPGTRLTVT.

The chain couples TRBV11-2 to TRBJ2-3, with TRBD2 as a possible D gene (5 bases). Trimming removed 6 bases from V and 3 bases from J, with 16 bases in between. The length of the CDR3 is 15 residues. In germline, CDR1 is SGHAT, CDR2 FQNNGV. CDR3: CASSSGRLRTDTQYF. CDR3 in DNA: TGTGCCAGCAGTTCGGGAAGACTCCGAACAGATACGCAGTATTTT.

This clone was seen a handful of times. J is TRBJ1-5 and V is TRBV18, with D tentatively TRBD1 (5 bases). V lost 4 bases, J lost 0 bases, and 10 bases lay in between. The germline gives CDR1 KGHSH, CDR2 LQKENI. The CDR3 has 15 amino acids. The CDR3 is CASSRLGVSNQPQHF. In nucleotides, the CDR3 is TGTGCCAGCTCACGTCTAGGGGTTAGCAATCAGCCCCAGCATTTT.

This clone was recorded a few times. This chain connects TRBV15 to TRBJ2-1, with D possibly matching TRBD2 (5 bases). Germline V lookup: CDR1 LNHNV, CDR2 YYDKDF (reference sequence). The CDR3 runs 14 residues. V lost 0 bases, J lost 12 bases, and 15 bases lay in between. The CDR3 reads CATSRDLSAGMQFF. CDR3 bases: TGTGCCACCAGCAGAGACCTGAGTGCGGGTATGCAGTTCTTC. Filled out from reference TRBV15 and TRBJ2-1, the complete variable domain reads DAMVIQNPRYQVTQFGKPVTLSCSQTLNHNVMYWYQQKSSQAPKLLFHYYDKDFNNEADTPDNFQSRRPNTSFCFLDIRSPGLGDTAMYLCATSRDLSAGMQFFGPGTRLTVL.

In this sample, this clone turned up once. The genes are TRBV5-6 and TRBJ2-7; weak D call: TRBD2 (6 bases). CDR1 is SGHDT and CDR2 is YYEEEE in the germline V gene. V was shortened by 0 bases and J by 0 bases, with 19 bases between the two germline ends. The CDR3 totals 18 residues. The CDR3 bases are TGTGCCAGCAGCTTGGAGGGGAGATTAGCGGAAAGCTCCTACGAGCAGTACTTC. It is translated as CASSLEGRLAESSYEQYF.

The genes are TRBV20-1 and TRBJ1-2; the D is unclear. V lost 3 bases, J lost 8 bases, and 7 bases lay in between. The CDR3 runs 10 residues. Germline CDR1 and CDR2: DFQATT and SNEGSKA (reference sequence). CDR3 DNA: TGCAGTGCTAGGGTAGTCGGCTACACCTTC. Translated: CSARVVGYTF.

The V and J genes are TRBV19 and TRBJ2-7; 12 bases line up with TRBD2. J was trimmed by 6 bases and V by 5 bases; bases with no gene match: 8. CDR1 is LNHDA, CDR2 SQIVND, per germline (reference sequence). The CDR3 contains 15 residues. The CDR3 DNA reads TGTGCCAGTAGTCAACTAGCGGGAGGACAAGGCGAGCAGTACTTC. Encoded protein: CASSQLAGGQGEQYF.

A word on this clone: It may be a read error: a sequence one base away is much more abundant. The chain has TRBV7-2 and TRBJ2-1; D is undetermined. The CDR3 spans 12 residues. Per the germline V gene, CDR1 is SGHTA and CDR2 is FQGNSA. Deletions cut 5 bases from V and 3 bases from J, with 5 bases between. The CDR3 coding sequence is TGTGCCAGCAGCCCTGACTACAATGAGCAGTTCTTC. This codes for CASSPDYNEQFF. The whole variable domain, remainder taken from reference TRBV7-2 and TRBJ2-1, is GAGVSQSPSNKVTEKGKDVELRCDPISGHTALYWYRQSLGQGLEFLIYFQGNSAPDKSGLPSDRFSAERTGGSVSTLTIQRTQQEDSAVYLCASSPDYNEQFFGPGTRLTVL.

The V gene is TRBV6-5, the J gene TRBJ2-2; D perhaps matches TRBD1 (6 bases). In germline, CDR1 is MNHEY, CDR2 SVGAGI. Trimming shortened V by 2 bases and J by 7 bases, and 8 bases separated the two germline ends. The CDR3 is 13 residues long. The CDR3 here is CASSYVTGGELFF. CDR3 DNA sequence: TGTGCCAGCAGTTACGTGACAGGCGGGGAGCTGTTTTTT.